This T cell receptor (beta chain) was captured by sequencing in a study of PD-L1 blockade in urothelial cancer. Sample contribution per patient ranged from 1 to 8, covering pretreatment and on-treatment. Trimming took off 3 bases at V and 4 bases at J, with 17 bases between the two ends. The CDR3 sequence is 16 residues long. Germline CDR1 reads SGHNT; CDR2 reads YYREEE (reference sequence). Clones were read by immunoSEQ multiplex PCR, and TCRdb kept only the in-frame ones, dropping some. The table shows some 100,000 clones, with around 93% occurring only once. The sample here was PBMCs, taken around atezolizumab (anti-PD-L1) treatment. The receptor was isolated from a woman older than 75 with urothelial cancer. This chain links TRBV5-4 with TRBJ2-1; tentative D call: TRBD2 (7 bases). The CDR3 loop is CASSSATGGAYNEQFF. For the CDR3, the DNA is TGTGCCAGCAGCTCGGCCACGGGGGGCGCTTACAATGAGCAGTTCTTC.